The T cell receptor beta chain under discussion was sequenced for a study of cytomegalovirus exposure and HLA in healthy donors (dated 2017 in TCRdb). About the study as a whole: An earlier analysis of several hundred of the donors reported roughly 270 Gb of sequence data and roughly 110 million unique TCR beta sequences from roughly 180 million T cells. About 330 gigabases of sequencing data and approximately 92 million unique TCR sequences made up an early release that covered 640 HLA-typed donors. The genetic ancestry cluster associated with self-reported Caucasian donors included about 81% of the roughly 400 genotyped donors. The study aimed to test whether cataloging public T cell receptors could reveal signatures of past pathogen exposure. The study used immunosequencing to profile the T cell repertoires of approximately 690 subjects and linked those repertoires to cytomegalovirus serostatus. In addition to the first cohort of 650 to 800 subjects, a separate validation cohort of 100 to 150 different subjects was used. High-throughput TCR immunosequencing, statistical association of individual TCRs with disease status, and machine learning were combined to predict cytomegalovirus infection status. To study patterns of TCR occurrence, a later analysis re-analyzed previously published TCR beta repertoires from around 700 donors and added high-resolution HLA genotyping. Rather than using new phenotypic data, the later analysis identified candidate immune exposures from TCR beta sequences and from how often those sequences occurred across donors. To decide whether each TCR beta V gene segment behaved as functional or pseudogenic, an earlier analysis of fewer than 750 of the donors relied on high-throughput TCR beta sequencing. Donor age, sex, ethnicity and CMV serostatus were compiled alongside the repertoire data. In a later genetic analysis, genome-wide SNP genotypes for about 55% of the roughly 700 donors were used, and that subset was treated as a discovery cohort. Every discovery cohort repertoire had been produced on one sequencing platform. HLA typing covered class I and class II loci at four-digit resolution. Typing coverage varied by locus: roughly 629-640 donors for A, B, C, DRB1 and DQB1; roughly 510 for DQA1; more than 600 for DPA1; 450 to 480 for DPB1. Four to six DR-DQ haplotypes were handled as single units for association and clustering, since linkage in the cohort was strong. Across 300 to 500 genotyped donors of the cohort, an average of 235,054 unique TCR beta nucleotide sequences per donor were sequenced, and approximately 17% of those sequences were non-productive. Paper-wide results and their limitations: Correlated functional status among segregating V segments might be attributable to linkage disequilibrium, but an unknown experimental factor could not be ruled out. The authors suggested that the approach could potentially be generalized to other disease states and immunological phenotypes. An association between a missense DCLRE1C variant and V-gene and J-gene trimming of TCR beta chains was found in a later genetic analysis and replicated in an independent cohort. In vitro tests confirmed that a few of the cytomegalovirus-associated TCR beta chains recognize cytomegalovirus antigens. A further reported finding was that TCR beta sequences accurately predicted the HLA-A and HLA-B alleles for most subjects in the first cohort. A later analysis found that most CMV-associated TCR beta chains appeared HLA-restricted, with HLA associations seemingly driven largely by CMV exposure. In both the original and validation cohorts, the classifier was reported to diagnose cytomegalovirus status with high specificity and sensitivity. Only TCR beta chains were sequenced in this cohort, and the absence of alpha or paired-chain data limited detectable features. The earlier analysis of some 540 of the donors excluded 15 to 20 rarely observed V segments, including chromosome 9 orphons, because counts were too low. When HLA alleles, especially DR and DQ, strongly co-occurred, TCR associations were difficult to assign to individual alleles. In a later genetic analysis, fewer N-insertions in productive TCRs were reported among donors in an Asian-associated ancestry cluster than the roughly 710-donor mean. A cluster of highly shared sequence variants was judged likely to be a technical artifact of the sequencing pipeline. Because some donors lacked HLA typing at each locus, the association tests relied only on the typed subset. The study listed 150 to 200 TCR beta chains as associated with cytomegalovirus. Several of the top co-occurrence clusters appeared to be linked to parvovirus B19, influenza, CMV and Epstein-Barr virus, according to a later analysis. At a false discovery rate of 0.05, a later analysis linked 15,000 to 20,000 TCR beta sequences to specific HLA alleles. A later analysis found that HLA-associated TCR beta chains were more clonally expanded and had lower generation probabilities than equally common non-associated chains. An earlier analysis of approximately 540 of the donors showed that most TCR beta V segments appeared in productive rearrangements either about 87% or about 30% of the time, which broadly matched IMGT annotations. Because the 87-base-pair reads could not distinguish some IMGT-functional V segments, including TRBV6-2 and TRBV6-3, those segments were excluded. Sequencing depth was assumed to be roughly uniform across donors in the presence/absence analyses, though that assumption may not hold. Most TCR sequences were seen in very few donors, while some public TCRs were found in many individuals. For the cohort, immune exposure information was limited to CMV serostatus. A later analysis found that TCR association rates varied across HLA loci, with DRB1 alleles showing the most associated TCRs and HLA-C alleles the fewest.

From the cysteine through the phenylalanine, the CDR3 covers 14 amino acids. Here the CDR3 DNA is all that survives: 42 bases in frame from base 1. Library construction relied on the immunoSEQ multiplex PCR assay. A mixture of 60 forward primers for TCR Vbeta segments and 13 reverse primers for TCR Jbeta segments was used in the multiplex PCR. Amplification of the CDR3 region of rearranged TCR beta genes was performed with a multiplex PCR assay on genomic DNA. On the Illumina HiSeq System, the amplified TCR beta libraries were sequenced as 87-base-pair reads. Turning to the authors' computational methods: Across the roughly 700 repertoires, a later analysis counted 80 million or so unique TCR beta chains, about 10 million of which were shared by at least two donors. Raw reads were error-corrected and collapsed into unique sequences by a nearest-neighbor algorithm in which closely related sequences were merged to remove PCR and sequencing errors. Alignment of CDR3 sequences to IMGT reference sequences was used to assign V, D and J gene segments. Each retained sequence needed at least a six-nucleotide match to both a V gene segment and a J gene segment. A rearrangement counted as productive if the CDR3 had no stop codons and remained in frame with V and J, and every other rearrangement counted as non-productive. Following IMGT convention, CDR3 was defined as the stretch from the second conserved V-encoded cysteine to the conserved J-encoded phenylalanine. The earlier analysis of 450 to 750 of the donors excluded any sequence lacking an unambiguous match to a single V gene segment. In an earlier analysis of around 590 of the donors, a V segment was called functional when productive rearrangements were above 56.7%, and segregating when the standard deviation between donors exceeded 5%. A statistical classification framework was developed to diagnose cytomegalovirus status using the catalog of TCR beta chain sequences. In a later analysis, V and J genes were assigned by comparing TCR nucleotide sequences against IMGT/GENE-DB human TR gene sequences. In a later analysis, CDR3 sequences and most-parsimonious VDJ recombination scenarios were assigned using the TCRdist pipeline. In a later analysis, each TCR beta chain was defined by its CDR3 amino acid sequence together with its V-gene family, and reads without a unique V-gene family were excluded. As a way to deal with suspected cross-contamination and a sequencing artifact, a later analysis dropped roughly 600 nucleotide sequences that were highly shared and had low generation probability. In a later analysis, a clonal expansion index for each public chain was calculated from normalized within-repertoire ranks of inferred template counts. In a later analysis, generation probabilities were computed with a VDJ recombination model fitted to out-of-frame rearrangements, and the resulting probabilities were checked against IGoR. A later analysis scored TCR-TCR, TCR-HLA and TCR-CMV co-occurrence with hypergeometric tests, applying a repertoire-size bias correction to TCR pairs. To estimate false discovery rates, a later analysis permuted the HLA or CMV assignments 20 times. In a later analysis, co-occurring TCRs were grouped with DBSCAN, and TCRdist sequence similarity was added when clustering was performed within HLA-allele-positive subsets. Co-occurrence clustering excluded repertoires with fewer than 30,000 or more than 120,000 public chains, plus five with anomalous nucleotide sharing. What TCRdb holds here is the immuneACCESS table cut down to in-frame rearrangements. Part of the clones is not present; checked against another copy, under half of the missing clones reflect an unresolved V gene, and the others are unexplained. D and trimming come from the DNA, and the V and J calls and clone size come from that table. The sample table shows 150,000 to 200,000 clones, and 60% to 80% are seen once. Around 0.97% of the sample is in the top ten clones.

Comments on this clone: Its target antigen remains unknown. No qualities accompany the bases; no much larger clone lies one base away.

The cohort consisted of 650 to 850 healthy bone marrow donors. Cohort members were all nominally healthy when sampled, although unrecorded immune exposures were likely present. The donor was CMV seropositive and was included in the group of approximately 310 seropositive cohort members. A peripheral blood sample was provided by each donor, and peripheral blood mononuclear cells were used for TCR beta sequencing. Genomic DNA was extracted from the blood cell samples with the Qiagen DNeasy Blood Extraction Kit. The TCR originated in a woman aged 45-59 years in good health and CMV-seropositive. The V and J segments used are TRBV21-1 and TRBJ2-7; TRBD2 is the table's D call and was not checked against the DNA. TRBV21-1 is annotated as a pseudogene. The sequencing sample was made of PBMCs. For the CDR3, the sequence is CAGQGAGRAYEQYF. The DNA is as follows: TGTGCCGGCCAAGGCGCGGGACGCGCCTACGAGCAGTACTTC.